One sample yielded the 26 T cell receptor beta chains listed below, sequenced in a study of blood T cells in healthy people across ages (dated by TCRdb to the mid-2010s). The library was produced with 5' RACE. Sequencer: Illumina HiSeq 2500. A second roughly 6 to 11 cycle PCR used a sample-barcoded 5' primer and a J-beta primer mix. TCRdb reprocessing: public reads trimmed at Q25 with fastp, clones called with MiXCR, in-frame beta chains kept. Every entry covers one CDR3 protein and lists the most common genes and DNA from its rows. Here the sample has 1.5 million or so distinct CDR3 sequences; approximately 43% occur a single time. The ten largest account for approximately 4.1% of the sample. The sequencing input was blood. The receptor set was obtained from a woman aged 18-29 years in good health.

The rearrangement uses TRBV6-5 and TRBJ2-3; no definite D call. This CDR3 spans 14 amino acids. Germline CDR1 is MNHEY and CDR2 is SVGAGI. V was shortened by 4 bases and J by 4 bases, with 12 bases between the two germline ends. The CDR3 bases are TGTGCCAGCAGTTCTCCCCCTGGGGCAGATACGCAGTATTTT. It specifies CASSSPPGADTQYF.

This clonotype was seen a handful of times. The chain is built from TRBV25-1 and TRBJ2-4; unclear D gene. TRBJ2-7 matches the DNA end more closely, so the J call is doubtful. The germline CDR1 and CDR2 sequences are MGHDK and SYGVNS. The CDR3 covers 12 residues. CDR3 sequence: CASSKRQDEQYF. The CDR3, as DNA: TGTGCCAGCAGCAAGAGGCAGGACGAGCAGTACTTC.

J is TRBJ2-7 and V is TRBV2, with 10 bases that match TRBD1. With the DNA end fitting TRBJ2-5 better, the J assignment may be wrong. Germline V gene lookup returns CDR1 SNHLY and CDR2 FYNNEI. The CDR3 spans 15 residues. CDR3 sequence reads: CASSERTGGFETQYF. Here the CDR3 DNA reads TGTGCCAGCAGTGAAAGGACAGGGGGTTTTGAGACCCAGTACTTC.

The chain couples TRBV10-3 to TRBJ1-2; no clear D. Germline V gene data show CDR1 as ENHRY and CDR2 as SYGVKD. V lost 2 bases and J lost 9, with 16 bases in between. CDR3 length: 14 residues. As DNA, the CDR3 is TGTGCCATCAGTGAGGGCCGCCTTGGAGGGAGCTACACCTTC. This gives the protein CAISEGRLGGSYTF.

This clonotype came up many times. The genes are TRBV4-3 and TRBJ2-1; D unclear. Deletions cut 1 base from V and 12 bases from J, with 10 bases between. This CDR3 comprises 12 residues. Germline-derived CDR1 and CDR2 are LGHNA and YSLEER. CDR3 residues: CASSQGKSMQFF. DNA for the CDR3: TGCGCCAGCAGCCAAGGGAAATCCATGCAGTTCTTC.

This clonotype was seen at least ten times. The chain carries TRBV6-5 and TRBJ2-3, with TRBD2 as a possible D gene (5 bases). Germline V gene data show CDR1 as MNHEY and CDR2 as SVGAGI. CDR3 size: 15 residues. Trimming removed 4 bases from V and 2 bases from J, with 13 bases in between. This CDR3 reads CASSLASSNTDTQYF. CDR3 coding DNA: TGTGCCAGCAGTTTGGCTAGCAGTAACACAGATACGCAGTATTTT.

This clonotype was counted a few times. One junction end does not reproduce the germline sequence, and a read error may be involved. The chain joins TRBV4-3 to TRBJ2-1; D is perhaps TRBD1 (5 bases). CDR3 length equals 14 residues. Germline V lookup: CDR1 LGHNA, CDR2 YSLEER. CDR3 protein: CASSQGDSYNEQFF. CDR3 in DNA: TGTGCCAGCAGCCAAGGGGACTCCTACAATGAGCAGTTCTTC.

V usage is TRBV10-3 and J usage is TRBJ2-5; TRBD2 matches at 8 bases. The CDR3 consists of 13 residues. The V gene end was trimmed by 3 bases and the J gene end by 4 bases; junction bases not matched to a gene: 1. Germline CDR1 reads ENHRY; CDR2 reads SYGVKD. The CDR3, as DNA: TGTGCCATCAGTGACCTAGCGGGAGAGACCCAGTACTTC. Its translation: CAISDLAGETQYF.

The CDR3 loop is CASSLGFAETQFF. The CDR3 DNA reads TGTGCCAGCAGCCTCGGATTCGCAGAGACCCAGTTCTTC. This chain connects TRBV13 to TRBJ2-1; unclear D gene. CDR1 PRHDT and CDR2 FYEKMQ come from the germline V gene (reference sequence). This CDR3 comprises 13 residues. The V end lost 5 bases, the J end lost 13 bases, and 18 bases lay between the germline ends.

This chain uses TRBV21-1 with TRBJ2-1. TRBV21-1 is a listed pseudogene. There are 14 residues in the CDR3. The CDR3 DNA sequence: TGTGCCAGCAGCAGGGCAGACGGATACAATGAGCAGTTCTTC. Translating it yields CASSRADGYNEQFF.

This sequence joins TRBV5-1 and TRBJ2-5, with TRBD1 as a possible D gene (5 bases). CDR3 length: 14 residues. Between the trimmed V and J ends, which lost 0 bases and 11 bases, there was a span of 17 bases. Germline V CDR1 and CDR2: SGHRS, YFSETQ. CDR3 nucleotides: TGCGCCAGCAGCTTGGCCAGCGAAGGGGATGAGCAGTACTTC. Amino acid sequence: CASSLASEGDEQYF.

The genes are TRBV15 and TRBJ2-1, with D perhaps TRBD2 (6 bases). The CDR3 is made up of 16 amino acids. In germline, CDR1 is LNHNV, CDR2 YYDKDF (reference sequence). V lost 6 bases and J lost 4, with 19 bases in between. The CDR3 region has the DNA TGTGCCACCAGAGGTTCGGACTATCCGTTTTACAATGAGCAGTTCTTC. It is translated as CATRGSDYPFYNEQFF.

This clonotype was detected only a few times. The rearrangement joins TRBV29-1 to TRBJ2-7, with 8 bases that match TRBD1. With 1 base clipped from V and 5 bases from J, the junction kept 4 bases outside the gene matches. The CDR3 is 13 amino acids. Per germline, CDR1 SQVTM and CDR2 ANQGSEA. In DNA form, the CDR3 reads TGCAGCGTTGAAGGTCAGGGGGCCAACGAGCAGTACTTC. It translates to CSVEGQGANEQYF.

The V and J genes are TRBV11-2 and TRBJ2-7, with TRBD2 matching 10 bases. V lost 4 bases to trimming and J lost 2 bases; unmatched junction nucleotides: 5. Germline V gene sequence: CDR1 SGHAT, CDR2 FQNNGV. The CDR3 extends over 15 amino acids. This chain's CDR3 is CASSSPAGGAYEQYF. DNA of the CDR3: TGTGCCAGCAGCTCTCCAGCGGGGGGGGCCTACGAGCAGTACTTC.

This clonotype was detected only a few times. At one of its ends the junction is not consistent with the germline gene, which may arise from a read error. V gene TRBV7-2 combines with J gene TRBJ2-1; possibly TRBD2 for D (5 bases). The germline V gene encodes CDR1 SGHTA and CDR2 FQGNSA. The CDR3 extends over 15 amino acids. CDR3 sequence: CACSLGGSSYNEQFF. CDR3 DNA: TGTGCCTGCAGCTTAGGTGGGAGTTCCTACAATGAGCAGTTCTTC.

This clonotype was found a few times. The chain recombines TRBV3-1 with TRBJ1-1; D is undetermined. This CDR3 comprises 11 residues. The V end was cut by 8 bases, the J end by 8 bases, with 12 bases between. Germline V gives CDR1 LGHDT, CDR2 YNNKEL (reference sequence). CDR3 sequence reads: CASARATEAFF. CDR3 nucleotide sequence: TGTGCCAGCGCTAGGGCGACAGAAGCTTTCTTT. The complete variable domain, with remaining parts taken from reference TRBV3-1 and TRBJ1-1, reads DTAVSQTPKYLVTQMGNDKSIKCEQNLGHDTMYWYKQDSKKFLKIMFSYNNKELIINETVPNRFSPKSPDKAHLNLHINSLELGDSAVYFCASARATEAFFGQGTRLTVV.

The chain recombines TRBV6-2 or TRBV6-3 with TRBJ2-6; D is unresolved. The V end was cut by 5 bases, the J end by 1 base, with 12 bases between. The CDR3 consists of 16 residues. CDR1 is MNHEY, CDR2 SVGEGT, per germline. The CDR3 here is CASSHDVLSGANVLTF. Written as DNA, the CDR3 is TGTGCCAGCAGTCACGACGTTTTATCTGGGGCCAACGTCCTGACTTTC.

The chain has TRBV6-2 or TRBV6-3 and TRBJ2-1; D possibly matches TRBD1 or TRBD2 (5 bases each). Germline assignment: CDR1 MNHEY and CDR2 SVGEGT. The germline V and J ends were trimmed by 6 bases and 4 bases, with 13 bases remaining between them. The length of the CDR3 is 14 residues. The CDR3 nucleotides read TGTGCCAGCAGAGACAGCGGTAGATACAATGAGCAGTTCTTC. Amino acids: CASRDSGRYNEQFF.

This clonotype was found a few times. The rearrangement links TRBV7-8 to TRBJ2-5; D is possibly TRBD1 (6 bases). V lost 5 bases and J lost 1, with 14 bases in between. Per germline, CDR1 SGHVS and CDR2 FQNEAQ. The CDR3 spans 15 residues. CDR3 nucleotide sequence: TGTGCCAGCAGCGCGACAGGCGTTCCCCAAGAGACCCAGTACTTC. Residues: CASSATGVPQETQYF.

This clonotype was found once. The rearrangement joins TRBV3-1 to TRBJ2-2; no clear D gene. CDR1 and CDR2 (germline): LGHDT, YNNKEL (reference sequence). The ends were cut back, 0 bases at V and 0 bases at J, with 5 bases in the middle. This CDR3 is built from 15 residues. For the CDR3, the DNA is TGTGCCAGCAGCCAAGAAAGGGCGAACACCGGGGAGCTGTTTTTT. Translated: CASSQERANTGELFF.

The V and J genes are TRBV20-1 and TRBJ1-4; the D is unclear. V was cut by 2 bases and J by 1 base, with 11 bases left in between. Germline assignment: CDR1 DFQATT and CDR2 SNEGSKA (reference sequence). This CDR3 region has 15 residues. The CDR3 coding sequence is TGCAGTGCTAGAAAGGGTCTTTTAACTAATGAAAAACTGTTTTTT. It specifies CSARKGLLTNEKLFF.

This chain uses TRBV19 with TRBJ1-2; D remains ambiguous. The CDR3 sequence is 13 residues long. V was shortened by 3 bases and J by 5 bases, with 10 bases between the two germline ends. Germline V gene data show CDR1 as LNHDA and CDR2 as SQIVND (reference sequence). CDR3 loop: CASSMEGSYGYTF. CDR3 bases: TGTGCCAGTAGTATGGAGGGTTCGTATGGCTACACCTTC.

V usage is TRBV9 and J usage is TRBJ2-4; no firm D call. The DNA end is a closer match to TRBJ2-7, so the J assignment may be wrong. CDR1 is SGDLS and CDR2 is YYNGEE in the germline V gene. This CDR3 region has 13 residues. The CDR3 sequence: CASSVDSLGEQYF. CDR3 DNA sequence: TGTGCCAGCAGCGTAGACAGTCTGGGCGAGCAGTACTTC.

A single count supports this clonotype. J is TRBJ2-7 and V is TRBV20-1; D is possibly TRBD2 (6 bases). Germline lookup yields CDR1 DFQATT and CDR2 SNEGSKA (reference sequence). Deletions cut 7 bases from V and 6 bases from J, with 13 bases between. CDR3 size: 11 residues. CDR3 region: CSGGSGCEQYF. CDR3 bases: TGCAGTGGAGGGAGCGGGTGCGAGCAGTACTTC.

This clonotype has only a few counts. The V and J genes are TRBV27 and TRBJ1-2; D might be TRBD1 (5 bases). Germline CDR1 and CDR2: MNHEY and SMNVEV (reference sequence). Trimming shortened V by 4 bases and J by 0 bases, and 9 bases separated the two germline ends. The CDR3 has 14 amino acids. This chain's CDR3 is CASSWDPSNYGYTF. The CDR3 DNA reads TGTGCCAGCAGTTGGGACCCGTCTAACTATGGCTACACCTTC.

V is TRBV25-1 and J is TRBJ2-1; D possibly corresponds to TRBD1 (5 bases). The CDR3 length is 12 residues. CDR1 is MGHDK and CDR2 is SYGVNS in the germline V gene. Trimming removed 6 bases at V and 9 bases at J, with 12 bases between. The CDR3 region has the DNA TGTGCCAGCAGATCCCTAGGGGTTGAGCAGTTCTTC. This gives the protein CASRSLGVEQFF.